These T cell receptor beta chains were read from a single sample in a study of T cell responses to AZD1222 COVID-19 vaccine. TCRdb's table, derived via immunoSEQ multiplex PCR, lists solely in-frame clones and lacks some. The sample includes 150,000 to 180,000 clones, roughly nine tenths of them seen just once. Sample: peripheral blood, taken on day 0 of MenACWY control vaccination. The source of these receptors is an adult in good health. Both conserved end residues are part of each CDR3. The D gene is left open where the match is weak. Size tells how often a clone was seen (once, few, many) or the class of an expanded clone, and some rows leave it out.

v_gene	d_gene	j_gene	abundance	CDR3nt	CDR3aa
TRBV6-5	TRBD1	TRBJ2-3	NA	TGTGCCAGCAGTTCAGGACAGGGGGCGGGAGATACGCAGTATTTT	CASSSGQGAGDTQYF
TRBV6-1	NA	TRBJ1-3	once	TGTGCCAGCAGTGAGCATAGGACATCGGGAAACACCATATATTTT	CASSEHRTSGNTIYF
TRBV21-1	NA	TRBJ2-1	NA	TGTGCCAGCATACAAGACCGGGACTCCGAACGTAACGAATACAATGAGCAGTTCTTC	CASIQDRDSERNEYNEQFF
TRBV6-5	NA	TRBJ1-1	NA	TGTGCCAGCACCCCACCGGGGGGCACTGAAGCTTTCTTT	CASTPPGGTEAFF
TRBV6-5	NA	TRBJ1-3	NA	TGTGCCAGCAGTATAAGCTCTGGAAACACCATATATTTT	CASSISSGNTIYF
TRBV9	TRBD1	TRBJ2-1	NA	TGTGCCAGCAGTCGTCAAGGGGGCCACCCCTACAATGAGCAGTTCTTC	CASSRQGGHPYNEQFF
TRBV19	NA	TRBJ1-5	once	TGTGCCAGTAGTATAGGGCAGCTGAATCAGCCCCAGCATTTT	CASSIGQLNQPQHF
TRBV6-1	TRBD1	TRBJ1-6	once	TGTGCCAGCAGTGAATTTAACAGGGGATCCTATAATTCACCCCTCCACTTT	CASSEFNRGSYNSPLHF
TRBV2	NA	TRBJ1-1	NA	TGTGCCAACACAGCCGCCCACTTTCGGGCTGAAGCTTTCTTT	CANTAAHFRAEAFF
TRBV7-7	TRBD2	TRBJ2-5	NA	TGTGCTAGCAGCAGTGCAGCGGGAGGGCTGGAGACCCAGTACTTC	CASSSAAGGLETQYF
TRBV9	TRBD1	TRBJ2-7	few	TGTGCCAGCAGCGGTGGGACAGGACCGTACGAGCAGTACTTC	CASSGGTGPYEQYF
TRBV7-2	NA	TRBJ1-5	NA	TGTGCCAGCAGCTTAGGGGGTCAGGGTCAGCCCCAGCATTTT	CASSLGGQGQPQHF
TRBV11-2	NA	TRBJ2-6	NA	TGTGCCAGCAGCTTAGTGGGAGGAGCCGGGGCCAACGTCCTGACTTTC	CASSLVGGAGANVLTF
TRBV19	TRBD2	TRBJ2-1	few	TGTGCCAGTCTACTCGAGCCCCCCCCGGGACTAGGTGAGCAGTTCTTC	CASLLEPPPGLGEQFF
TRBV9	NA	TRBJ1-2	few	TGTGCCAGCAGCGTAGGGGTGAACTATGGCTACACCTTC	CASSVGVNYGYTF
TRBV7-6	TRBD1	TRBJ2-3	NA	TGTGCCAGCAGCTTATTTGGACAGGGCACAGATACGCAGTATTTT	CASSLFGQGTDTQYF
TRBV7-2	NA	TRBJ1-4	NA	TGTGCCAGCAGCCGTCGAGGCAGGGTGGGCGAAAAACTGTTTTTT	CASSRRGRVGEKLFF
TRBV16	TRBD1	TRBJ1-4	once	TGTGCCAGCAGCCAATCTTCAGGGGGAAATGAAAAACTGTTTTTT	CASSQSSGGNEKLFF
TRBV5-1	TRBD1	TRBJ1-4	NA	TGCGCCAGCAGTGAAGGGACAGCTAATGAAAAACTGTTTTTT	CASSEGTANEKLFF
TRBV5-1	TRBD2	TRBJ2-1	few	TGCGCCAGCAGCTTGGGATATTTCCCCGGGACTAGCGGGAGCGCAGGTGAGCAGTTCTTC	CASSLGYFPGTSGSAGEQFF
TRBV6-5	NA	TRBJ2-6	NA	TGTGCCAGCAGTTACTCGATACGGGCCAACGTCCTGACTTTC	CASSYSIRANVLTF
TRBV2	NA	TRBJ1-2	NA	TGTGCCAGCAGTGAATCGGAGGGGCTCGTAACCTTC	CASSESEGLVTF
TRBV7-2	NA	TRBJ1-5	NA	TGTGCCAGCAGCTTAGGGTTCGGAACCCAGGAACAGCCCCAGCATTTT	CASSLGFGTQEQPQHF
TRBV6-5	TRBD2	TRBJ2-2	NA	TGTGCCAGCACCAAGGGACTAGGGTTGGCCGGGGAGCTGTTTTTT	CASTKGLGLAGELFF
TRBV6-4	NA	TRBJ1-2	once	TGTGCCAGTAGGGGCAGTGGAGCCCATGGCTACACCTTC	CASRGSGAHGYTF
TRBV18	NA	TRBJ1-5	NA	TGTGCCAGCTCACCAAGCACGGACAGCAATCAGCCCCAGCATTTT	CASSPSTDSNQPQHF